This T cell receptor beta chain was retrieved from a study of control samples from healthy donors and cancer patients. Assay: immunoSEQ multiplex PCR; the TCRdb copy retains only in-frame clones and omits some. The repertoire holds over 100,000 clones, just over 90% seen once, with roughly 4% in the top ten. The CDR3 spans 13 residues. J was trimmed by 6 bases and V by 1 base; bases with no gene match: 1. Germline V CDR1 and CDR2: SEHNR, FQNEAQ (reference sequence). The sequencing input was blood. This TCR was recovered from a human donor in good health. The donor label of this sample is uncertain. The chain recombines TRBV7-9 with TRBJ2-7; 9 bases line up with TRBD2. Written as DNA, the CDR3 is TGTGCCAGCAGCTTAGGGACTAGCGCCGAGCAGTACTTC. Protein sequence: CASSLGTSAEQYF.